A single sample gave rise to the 25 T cell receptor beta chains below, sequenced in a study of shared T cell receptors in the human thymus. The table came from immunoSEQ multiplex PCR; TCRdb's copy has only in-frame clones and leaves some out. The table shows approximately 68,000 clones, with about 95% occurring only once. Specimen: thymocytes. The source of these receptors is a human donor.

This clone has just one count. The V and J genes are TRBV2 and TRBJ2-7, with 12 bases that match TRBD2. The CDR3 is made up of 14 amino acids. CDR1 is SNHLY, CDR2 FYNNEI, per germline. Unmatched junction bases numbered 6, after V lost 7 bases and J lost 5 bases. CDR3 DNA: TGTGCCAGCAACGGGCTAGCGGGGGGGGACGAGCAGTACTTC. Protein product: CASNGLAGGDEQYF. Full variable domain (rest looked up from reference TRBV2 and TRBJ2-7): EPEVTQTPSHQVTQMGQEVILRCVPISNHLYFYWYRQILGQKVEFLVSFYNNEISEKSEIFDDQFSVERPDGSNFTLKIRSTKLEDSAMYFCASNGLAGGDEQYFGPGTRLTVT.

This chain links TRBV6-5 with TRBJ1-5; D not resolved. The CDR3 has 14 residues. Germline V gene lookup returns CDR1 MNHEY and CDR2 SVGAGI. Trimming took 4 bases from V and 1 from J, leaving 8 bases between them. The CDR3 sequence is CASSSRLSNQPQHF. The CDR3 bases are TGTGCCAGCAGTTCCCGGTTGAGCAATCAGCCCCAGCATTTT.

The genes are TRBV4-3 and TRBJ2-1; weak D call: TRBD1 (7 bases). The CDR3 sequence is 17 residues long. Deletions cut 3 bases from V and 3 bases from J, with 18 bases between. Germline CDR1 reads LGHNA; CDR2 reads YSLEER. For the CDR3, the DNA is TGCGCCAGCAGCCACCTCAGGGGGGCCCCCCTCTACAATGAGCAGTTCTTC. It specifies CASSHLRGAPLYNEQFF.

The CDR3 spells CASSVKAGRNTGELFF. The DNA of the CDR3 is TGTGCCAGCAGCGTAAAAGCGGGGAGGAACACCGGGGAGCTGTTTTTT. The rearrangement links TRBV9 to TRBJ2-2, with 7 positions matching TRBD2. Germline-derived CDR1 and CDR2 are SGDLS and YYNGEE. The CDR3 runs 16 residues. V gave up 1 base and J gave up 1 base; unmatched junction bases: 4.

V and J are TRBV5-5 and TRBJ2-1, with 9 bases that match TRBD2. Germline lookup yields CDR1 SGHKS and CDR2 YYEKEE (reference sequence). V dropped 4 bases and J dropped 2; count of bases not matched to a gene: 19. This CDR3 contains 20 residues. CDR3 DNA: TGTGCCAGCAGCGGAGCCGGGACTAGCCCCTGTGTTTTTCCCTACAATGAGCAGTTCTTC. The encoded protein is CASSGAGTSPCVFPYNEQFF. The variable domain in full, with the rest retrieved from reference TRBV5-5 and TRBJ2-1, is DAGVTQSPTHLIKTRGQQVTLRCSPISGHKSVSWYQQVLGQGPQFIFQYYEKEERGRGNFPDRFSARQFPNYSSELNVNALLLGDSALYLCASSGAGTSPCVFPYNEQFFGPGTRLTVL.

The rearrangement links TRBV15 to TRBJ2-7, with 7 bases that match TRBD1. The ends lost 0 bases at V and 3 bases at J; junction bases unmatched: 2. The germline V gene encodes CDR1 LNHNV and CDR2 YYDKDF (reference sequence). This CDR3 is 14 amino acids long. CDR3 residues: CATSREGQIYEQYF. In DNA form, the CDR3 reads TGTGCCACCAGCAGAGAGGGACAGATCTACGAGCAGTACTTC.

V and J are TRBV29-1 and TRBJ2-5, with D uncertain. The CDR3 runs 12 residues. Between the trimmed V and J ends, which lost 7 bases and 4 bases, there was a span of 13 bases. Germline CDR1 SQVTM, CDR2 ANQGSEA. CDR3 nucleotides: TGCAGCGACGACCCATGGGGAGAGACCCAGTACTTC. It specifies CSDDPWGETQYF.

The genes are TRBV2 and TRBJ2-2; 9 bases fit TRBD1. V gave up 5 bases and J gave up 10 bases; unmatched junction bases: 5. Germline CDR1 is SNHLY and CDR2 is FYNNEI. The CDR3 covers 13 residues. DNA for the CDR3: TGTGCCAGCAGTAGGGGACAGGGCTCGGAGCTGTTTTTT. This translates into CASSRGQGSELFF.

CDR3 sequence (DNA): TGTGCCAGCAGCCAAGATAAGCCACAAGAGACCCAGTACTTC. Translating gives CASSQDKPQETQYF. The chain links TRBV14 to TRBJ2-5; D ambiguous. The V end was cut by 0 bases, the J end by 2 bases, with 7 bases between. The germline V gene encodes CDR1 SGHDN and CDR2 FVKESK. This CDR3 region has 14 residues.

This clone has only one observation. This chain connects TRBV18 to TRBJ2-7, with D possibly matching TRBD1 (6 bases). This CDR3 has 14 amino acids. Germline CDR1 KGHSH, CDR2 LQKENI. The V end lost 0 bases, the J end lost 5 bases, and 11 bases lay between the germline ends. The CDR3 is CASSPPLRGDEQYF. For the CDR3, the DNA is TGTGCCAGCTCACCACCGCTCAGGGGCGACGAGCAGTACTTC.

The chain links TRBV6-5 to TRBJ1-2, with D maybe TRBD1 (5 bases). This CDR3 contains 15 residues. V was shortened by 0 bases and J by 6 bases, with 14 bases between the two germline ends. Germline V gene sequence: CDR1 MNHEY, CDR2 SVGAGI. CDR3 bases: TGTGCCAGCAGTTACTCGGCAGGGAGGGATAATGGCTACACCTTC. Amino acid sequence: CASSYSAGRDNGYTF.

The genes are TRBV27 and TRBJ2-3, with a weak D call TRBD1 (6 bases). The CDR3 sequence is 17 residues long. Germline CDR1 is MNHEY and CDR2 is SMNVEV (reference sequence). Deletions cut 1 base from V and 2 bases from J, with 16 bases between. Written as DNA, the CDR3 is TGTGCCAGCAGTTTATTGGACAGTATGTTCAACACAGATACGCAGTATTTT. It is translated as CASSLLDSMFNTDTQYF.

This chain joins TRBV7-8 and TRBJ2-5; D call uncertain. CDR1 is SGHVS, CDR2 FQNEAQ, per germline. Trimming removed 1 base at V and 5 bases at J, with 17 bases between. The CDR3 contains 16 residues. The CDR3 reads CASSLGRKSVGETQYF. DNA for the CDR3: TGTGCCAGCAGCTTAGGACGGAAAAGCGTTGGTGAGACCCAGTACTTC.

The CDR3 spells CASSSPWGGRTDTQYF. In DNA, the CDR3 is TGTGCCAGCAGCTCCCCCTGGGGGGGCCGCACAGATACGCAGTATTTT. The chain employs TRBV7-2 and TRBJ2-3; D perhaps matches TRBD2 (7 bases). From germline, CDR1 is SGHTA and CDR2 FQGNSA. Between the trimmed V and J ends, which lost 4 bases and 1 base, there was a span of 15 bases. The CDR3 has 16 residues.

This chain connects TRBV6-1 to TRBJ1-5, with D hard to call. The ends were cut back, 5 bases at V and 7 bases at J, with 12 bases in the middle. The CDR3 is 13 residues long. Germline V gene sequence: CDR1 MNHNS, CDR2 SASEGT. CDR3 nucleotide sequence: TGTGCCAGCAGTTCGATAGGACCCCAGCCCCAGCATTTT. Translation gives CASSSIGPQPQHF.

V is TRBV5-6 and J is TRBJ1-2; weak D call: TRBD1 (5 bases). Germline V gene data show CDR1 as SGHDT and CDR2 as YYEEEE. Trimming removed 0 bases from V and 4 bases from J, with 10 bases in between. The CDR3 is made up of 14 amino acids. The CDR3 DNA sequence: TGTGCCAGCAGCTTGGTGCGGGGGACCTATGGCTACACCTTC. Protein: CASSLVRGTYGYTF.

The chain joins TRBV6-5 to TRBJ1-2, with D perhaps matching TRBD1 (5 bases). The CDR3 consists of 15 residues. Germline V gene lookup returns CDR1 MNHEY and CDR2 SVGAGI. V was trimmed by 6 bases and J by 7 bases, leaving 21 bases between them. The CDR3 sequence is CASSKRTRRDLGYTF. In nucleotides, the CDR3 is TGTGCCAGCAGCAAGAGGACACGGAGGGATCTTGGCTACACCTTC.

The V call is TRBV9, the J call TRBJ2-5; TRBD1 matches 10 bases. This CDR3 has 19 amino acids. Germline V gives CDR1 SGDLS, CDR2 YYNGEE. J lost 3 bases, V lost 4 bases, and 18 bases had no gene match. The CDR3 sequence: CASSSYQGQGWWSKETQYF. The CDR3, as DNA: TGTGCCAGCAGCTCGTACCAGGGACAGGGGTGGTGGAGTAAAGAGACCCAGTACTTC.

As regards this clone: The CDR3 carries no conserved terminal phenylalanine or tryptophan, so it likely arises from a read error. It is unclear where the CDR3 begins or ends on the DNA, so no DNA is shown, and the CDR3 is as TCRdb lists it. V gene TRBV5-1 combines with J gene TRBJ1-2; the table calls TRBD1, which could not be checked here. The CDR3 length is 14 residues, termini included. Germline CDR1 is SGHRS and CDR2 is YFSETQ. The CDR3 region is CASSSCPGTGHIHI.

V is TRBV5-4 and J is TRBJ1-3; the D is unclear. Germline loops: CDR1 SGHNT, CDR2 YYREEE (reference sequence). The length of the CDR3 is 14 residues. V was pared by 0 bases and J by 1 base, with 5 bases between. CDR3 bases: TGTGCCAGCAGCTTGGCAGGTTCTGGAAACACCATATATTTT. Translation gives CASSLAGSGNTIYF.

The J gene is TRBJ2-5, the V gene TRBV4-3; 8 positions match TRBD2. Germline V gene lookup returns CDR1 LGHNA and CDR2 YSLEER. Trimming cost V 0 bases and J 4 bases; bases outside gene matches: 13. The CDR3 consists of 18 residues. In nucleotides, the CDR3 is TGCGCCAGCAGCCAAGAAACAGGTCCCGGGGGGGCGTTAGAGACCCAGTACTTC. Translated: CASSQETGPGGALETQYF.

The rearrangement joins TRBV11-2 to TRBJ2-3; D perhaps matches TRBD1 (6 bases). The CDR3 runs to 18 residues. V gave up 7 bases and J gave up 0 bases, with 23 bases separating them. Germline-derived CDR1 and CDR2 are SGHAT and FQNNGV. CDR3 DNA: TGTGCCAGCACCCGCGCGACGAGGGGGAAGACTAGCACAGATACGCAGTATTTT. Encoded protein: CASTRATRGKTSTDTQYF.

The CDR3 here is CASSYGLAGHNEQFF. CDR3 in DNA: TGTGCCAGCAGTTACGGACTAGCGGGGCACAATGAGCAGTTCTTC. The chain employs TRBV6-6 and TRBJ2-1, with TRBD2 matching over 12 bases. The germline V gene has CDR1 MNHNY and CDR2 SVGAGI (reference sequence). This CDR3 comprises 15 residues. The junction had 1 base not matched to a gene; V was cut back by 2 bases and J by 5 bases.

The chain links TRBV7-9 to TRBJ2-5, with D perhaps assigned TRBD1 or TRBD2 (5 bases each). Trimming took off 4 bases at V and 4 bases at J, with 16 bases between the two ends. In germline, CDR1 is SEHNR, CDR2 FQNEAQ (reference sequence). The CDR3 has 15 residues. The DNA of the CDR3 is TGTGCCAGCAGCTCAGGCCGGGGCGGGTTAGAGACCCAGTACTTC. Protein: CASSSGRGGLETQYF.

The rearrangement joins TRBV2 to TRBJ1-1, with a tentative D call TRBD1 (5 bases). V lost 5 bases and J lost 0, with 13 bases in between. The CDR3 contains 15 residues. The germline gives CDR1 SNHLY, CDR2 FYNNEI. The CDR3 sequence is CASSFRQKMNTEAFF. Here the CDR3 DNA reads TGTGCCAGCAGTTTTAGACAGAAGATGAACACTGAAGCTTTCTTT.